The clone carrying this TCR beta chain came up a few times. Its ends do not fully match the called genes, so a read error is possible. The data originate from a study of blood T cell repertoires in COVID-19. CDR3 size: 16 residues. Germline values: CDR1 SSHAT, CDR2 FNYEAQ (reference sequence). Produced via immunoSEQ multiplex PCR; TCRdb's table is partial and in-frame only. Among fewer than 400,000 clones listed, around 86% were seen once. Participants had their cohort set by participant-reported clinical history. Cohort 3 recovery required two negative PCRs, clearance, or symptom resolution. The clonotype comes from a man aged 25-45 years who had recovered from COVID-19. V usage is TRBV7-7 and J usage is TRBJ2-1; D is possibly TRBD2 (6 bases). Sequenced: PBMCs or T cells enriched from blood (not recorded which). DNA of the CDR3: TGTGCTAGCAGCTTGGGACTGGCAAGCTCCTACAATGAGCAGTTCTTC. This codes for CASSLGLASSYNEQFF.